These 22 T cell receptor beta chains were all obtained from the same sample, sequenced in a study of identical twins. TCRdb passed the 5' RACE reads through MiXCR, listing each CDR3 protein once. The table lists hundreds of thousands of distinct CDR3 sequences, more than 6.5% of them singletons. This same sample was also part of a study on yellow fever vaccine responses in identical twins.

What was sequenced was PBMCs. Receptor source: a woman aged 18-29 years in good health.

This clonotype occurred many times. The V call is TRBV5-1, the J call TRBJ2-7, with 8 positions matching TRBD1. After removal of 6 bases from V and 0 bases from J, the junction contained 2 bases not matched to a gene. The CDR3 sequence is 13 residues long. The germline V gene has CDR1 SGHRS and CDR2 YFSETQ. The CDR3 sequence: CASKGQDSYEQYF. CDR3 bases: TGCGCCAGCAAGGGACAGGACTCCTACGAGCAGTACTTC. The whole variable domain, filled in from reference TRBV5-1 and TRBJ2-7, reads KAGVTQTPRYLIKTRGQQVTLSCSPISGHRSVSWYQQTPGQGLQFLFEYFSETQRNKGNFPGRFSGRQFSNSRSEMNVSTLELGDSALYLCASKGQDSYEQYFGPGTRLTVT.

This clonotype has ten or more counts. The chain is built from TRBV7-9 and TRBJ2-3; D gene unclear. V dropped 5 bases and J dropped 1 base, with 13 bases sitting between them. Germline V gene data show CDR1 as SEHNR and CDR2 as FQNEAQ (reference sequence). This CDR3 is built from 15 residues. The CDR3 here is CASSHDTTGTDTQYF. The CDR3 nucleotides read TGTGCCAGCAGCCATGACACTACCGGCACAGATACGCAGTATTTT.

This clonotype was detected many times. The CDR3 protein is CASSYSGTSPLHF. In DNA form, the CDR3 reads TGTGCCAGCAGTTACTCCGGGACTTCACCCCTCCACTTT. V and J are TRBV6-5 and TRBJ1-6; a possible D gene is TRBD1 (5 bases). From germline, CDR1 is MNHEY and CDR2 SVGAGI. The CDR3 length is 13 residues. Trimming pared 0 bases from V and 9 bases from J, leaving 6 bases between.

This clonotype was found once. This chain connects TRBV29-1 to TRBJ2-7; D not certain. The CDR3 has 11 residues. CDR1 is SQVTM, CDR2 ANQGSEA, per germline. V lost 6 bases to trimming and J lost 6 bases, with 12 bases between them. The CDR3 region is CSVIQRREQYF. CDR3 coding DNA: TGCAGCGTGATACAGAGACGCGAGCAGTACTTC.

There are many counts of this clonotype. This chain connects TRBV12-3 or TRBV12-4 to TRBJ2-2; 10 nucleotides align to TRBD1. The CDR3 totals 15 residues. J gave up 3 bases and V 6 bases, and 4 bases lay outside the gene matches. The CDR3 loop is CASRSGTGDTGELFF. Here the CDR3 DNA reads TGTGCCAGCAGATCCGGGACAGGGGACACCGGGGAGCTGTTTTTT.

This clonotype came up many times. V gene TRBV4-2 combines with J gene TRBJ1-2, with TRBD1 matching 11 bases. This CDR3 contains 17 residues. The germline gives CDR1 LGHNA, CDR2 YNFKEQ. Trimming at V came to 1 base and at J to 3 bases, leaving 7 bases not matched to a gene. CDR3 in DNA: TGTGCCAGCAGCCAAGGTGACAGGGGACAGGGGGACTATGGCTACACCTTC. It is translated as CASSQGDRGQGDYGYTF.

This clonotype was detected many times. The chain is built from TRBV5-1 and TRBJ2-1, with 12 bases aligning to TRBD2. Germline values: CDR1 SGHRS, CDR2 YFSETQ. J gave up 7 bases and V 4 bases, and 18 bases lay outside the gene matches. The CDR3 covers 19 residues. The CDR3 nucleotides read TGCGCCAGCAGCCCGTTCGGGCTAGCGGGAGGGCCGACTCGGAATGAGCAGTTCTTC. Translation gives CASSPFGLAGGPTRNEQFF.

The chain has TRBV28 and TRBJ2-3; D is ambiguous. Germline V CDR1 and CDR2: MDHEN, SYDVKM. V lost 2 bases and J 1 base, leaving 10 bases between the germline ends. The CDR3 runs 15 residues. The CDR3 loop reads CASSLVGIGTDTQYF. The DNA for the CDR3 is TGTGCCAGCAGTTTAGTGGGGATTGGCACAGATACGCAGTATTTT.

CDR3 sequence reads: CASRWGNYEQYF. CDR3 DNA sequence: TGTGCCAGCCGATGGGGCAACTACGAGCAGTACTTC. The chain joins TRBV6-2 or TRBV6-3 to TRBJ2-7, with D possibly matching TRBD1 (5 bases). Trimming took 8 bases from V and 3 from J, leaving 11 bases between them. This CDR3 spans 12 amino acids. The germline gives CDR1 MNHEY, CDR2 SVGEGT.

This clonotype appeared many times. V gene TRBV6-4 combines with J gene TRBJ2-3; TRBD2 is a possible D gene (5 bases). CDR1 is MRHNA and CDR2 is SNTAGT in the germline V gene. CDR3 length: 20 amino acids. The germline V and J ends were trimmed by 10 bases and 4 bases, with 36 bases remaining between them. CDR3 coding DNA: TGTGCCACCTCACCCTTTACCCAGGACTCTCCCTCGCACCCCGCAGATACGCAGTATTTT. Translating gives CATSPFTQDSPSHPADTQYF.

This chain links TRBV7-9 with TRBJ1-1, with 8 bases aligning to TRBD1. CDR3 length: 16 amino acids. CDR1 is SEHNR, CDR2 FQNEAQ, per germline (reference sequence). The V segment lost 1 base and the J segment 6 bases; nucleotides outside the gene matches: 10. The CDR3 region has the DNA TGTGCCAGCAGCTTAGTTTTGGGCCAACAGGGGGCTGAAGCTTTCTTT. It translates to CASSLVLGQQGAEAFF.

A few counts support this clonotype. CDR3: CASSLDIIKTGELFF. Here the CDR3 DNA reads TGTGCCAGCAGCTTGGACATTATCAAGACTGGGGAGCTGTTTTTT. The rearrangement joins TRBV5-4 to TRBJ2-2; D is uncertain. Per germline, CDR1 SGHNT and CDR2 YYREEE (reference sequence). Between the trimmed V and J ends, which lost 0 bases and 8 bases, there was a span of 14 bases. The CDR3 is made up of 15 amino acids.

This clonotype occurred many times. The CDR3 DNA is TGTGCCAGCAGCTTGGACCTTAAGGGCTACACCTTC. Translating it yields CASSLDLKGYTF. The chain employs TRBV7-9 and TRBJ1-2, with D unclear. V was clipped by 3 bases and J by 8 bases, with 10 bases between them. The germline gives CDR1 SEHNR, CDR2 FQNEAQ (reference sequence). The CDR3 extends over 12 amino acids.

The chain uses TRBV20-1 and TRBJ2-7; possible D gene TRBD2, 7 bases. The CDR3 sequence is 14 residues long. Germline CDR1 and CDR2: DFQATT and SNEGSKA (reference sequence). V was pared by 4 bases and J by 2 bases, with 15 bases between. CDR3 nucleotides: TGCAGTGCTACCCCGGGGGGCAGGGCCTACGAGCAGTACTTC. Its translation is CSATPGGRAYEQYF.

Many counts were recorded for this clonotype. The CDR3 nucleotides are TGCAGCGTACCAGGGCCTGGCTCCTACGAGCAGTACTTC. Its translation: CSVPGPGSYEQYF. The chain recombines TRBV29-1 with TRBJ2-7, with a tentative D call TRBD1 (5 bases). Germline V lookup: CDR1 SQVTM, CDR2 ANQGSEA. The V end lost 6 bases, the J end lost 0 bases, and 12 bases lay between the germline ends. The CDR3 runs 13 residues.

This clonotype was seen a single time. The CDR3 DNA reads as TGCGCCAGCAGTCGCGGGACGCCTAGCTCCTACGAGCAGTACTTC. This encodes CASSRGTPSSYEQYF. This chain links TRBV23-1 with TRBJ2-7, with a possible D match to TRBD2 (6 bases). TRBV23-1 is annotated as an ORF whose role is uncertain. V lost 4 bases and J lost 0, with 13 bases in between. This CDR3 is built from 15 residues.

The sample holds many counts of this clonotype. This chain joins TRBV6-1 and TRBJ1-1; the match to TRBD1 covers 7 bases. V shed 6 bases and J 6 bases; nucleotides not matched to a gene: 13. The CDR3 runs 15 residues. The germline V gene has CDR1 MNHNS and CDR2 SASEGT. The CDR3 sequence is CASRPKGGEVAEAFF. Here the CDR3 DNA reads TGTGCCAGCAGACCCAAAGGGGGCGAGGTTGCTGAAGCTTTCTTT.

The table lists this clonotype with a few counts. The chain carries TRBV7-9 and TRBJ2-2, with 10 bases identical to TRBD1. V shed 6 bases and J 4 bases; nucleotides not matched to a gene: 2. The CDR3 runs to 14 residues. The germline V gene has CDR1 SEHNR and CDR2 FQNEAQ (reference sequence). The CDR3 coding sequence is TGTGCCAGCAGAGGGACAGGGGCCACCGGGGAGCTGTTTTTT. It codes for CASRGTGATGELFF.

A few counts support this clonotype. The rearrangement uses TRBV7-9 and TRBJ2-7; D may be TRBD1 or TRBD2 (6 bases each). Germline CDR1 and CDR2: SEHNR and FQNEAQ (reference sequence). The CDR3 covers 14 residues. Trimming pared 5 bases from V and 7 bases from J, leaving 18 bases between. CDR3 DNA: TGTGCCAGCAGCGAAGGGGCGGGACATGCAGAGCAGTACTTC. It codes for CASSEGAGHAEQYF.

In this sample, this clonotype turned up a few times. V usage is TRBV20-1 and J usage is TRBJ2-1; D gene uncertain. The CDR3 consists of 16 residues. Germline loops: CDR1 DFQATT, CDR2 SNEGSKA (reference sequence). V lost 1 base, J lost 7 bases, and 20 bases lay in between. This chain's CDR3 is CSARAADGPGVNEQFF. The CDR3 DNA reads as TGCAGTGCTAGAGCAGCAGATGGGCCTGGGGTGAATGAGCAGTTCTTC.

CDR3 sequence: CSARSTGSHLAHYEQYF. The CDR3, as DNA: TGCAGTGCTAGAAGTACGGGGTCCCACCTAGCGCACTACGAGCAGTACTTC. V and J are TRBV20-1 and TRBJ2-7; D is possibly TRBD2 (6 bases). The CDR3 is 17 amino acids. Germline CDR1 reads DFQATT; CDR2 reads SNEGSKA (reference sequence). The V end was cut by 2 bases, the J end by 3 bases, with 23 bases between.

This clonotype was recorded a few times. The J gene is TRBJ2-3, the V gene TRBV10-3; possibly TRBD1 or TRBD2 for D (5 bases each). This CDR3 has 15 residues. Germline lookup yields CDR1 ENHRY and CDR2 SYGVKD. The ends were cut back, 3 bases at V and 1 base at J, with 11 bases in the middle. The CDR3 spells CAISDGAERTDTQYF. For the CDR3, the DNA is TGTGCCATCAGTGACGGGGCAGAACGCACAGATACGCAGTATTTT.